A selection of T cell receptor beta chains follows, all from one sample in a study of control samples from healthy donors and cancer patients. Assay: immunoSEQ multiplex PCR; the TCRdb copy retains only in-frame clones and omits some. The sample records about 130,000 clones, around 94% being singletons. Sequenced input: PBMCs. All receptors derive from a man in his sixties with colorectal cancer. Each CDR3 is given with its conserved first and last residue. Some rows have no size entry. The others give once, few or many, or a class for an expanded clone.

j_call v_call clone_size cdr3_aa
TRBJ1-1 TRBV6-5 . CASTNDGNTEAFF
TRBJ1-4 TRBV6-5 . CASSRQGATNEKLFF
TRBJ1-4 TRBV29-1 . CSVEASLPGSNEKLFF
TRBJ1-2 TRBV7-9 few CASSLGEGKDYGYTF
TRBJ2-3 TRBV3-1/TRBV3-2 . CASSRDRLSLQYF
TRBJ2-7 TRBV27 . CASRGQGSSYEQYF
TRBJ1-5 TRBV2 once CASRTTGNQPQHF
TRBJ1-1 TRBV5-5 . CASSPFGTLQNTEAFF
TRBJ2-7 TRBV7-2 . CASSLERGPSYEQYF
TRBJ2-5 TRBV3-1/TRBV3-2 . CASSQGWGDGTGAQYF
TRBJ1-2 TRBV25-1 . CASSEGRPETGYGYTF
TRBJ2-7 TRBV19 once CASSIRETPNYEQYF
TRBJ1-2 TRBV7-9 . CASSLGYGQGYTF
TRBJ2-7 TRBV5-1 . CASSLTGGSSYEQYF
TRBJ1-2 TRBV27 . CASSLGTGGRYGYTF
TRBJ1-5 TRBV4-2 . CASSQQGRSNQPQHF